This record covers a single T cell receptor beta chain. The data were obtained in a study of graft-versus-host responses after intestinal transplantation. Study details: The recipients all started with anti-thymocyte globulin induction and then took tacrolimus and steroids for 2 to 3 years.

Findings and limits, study-wide: GvH clones appeared in recipient marrow, some first in ileum or blood. High graft-versus-host to host-versus-graft T cell clonal ratios marked allografts of patients with graft-donor macrochimerism.

Here immunoSEQ multiplex PCR was the method, and the copy in TCRdb shows in-frame clones only, minus some. The sample includes about 22,000 clones, around 41% of them seen just once. This CDR3 has 14 amino acids. The germline V and J ends were trimmed by 10 bases and 3 bases, with 18 bases remaining between them. Germline assignment: CDR1 LNHDA and CDR2 SQIVND (reference sequence). There were 200,000 CFSE-labeled responder cells plated together with 200,000 irradiated, violet-dye-labeled stimulator cells. CD4 and CD8 responders that proliferated in the reaction were FACS-sorted. The J gene is TRBJ1-1, the V gene TRBV19, with D possibly matching TRBD1 (6 bases). Sequencing was performed on alloreactive CD8+ T cells from a mixed lymphocyte reaction culture, taken before intestinal transplant. As to subset: CFSE-low proliferating T cells sorted from approximately 6-day pre-transplant mixed lymphocyte reaction (GvH or HvG direction). This clonotype originated in a human patient who received an intestinal transplant. The CDR3 DNA sequence: TGTGCCACTAAAGGGGGTTGGGGGGACACTGAAGCTTTCTTT. This translates into CATKGGWGDTEAFF.